This TCR beta chain appears in the sequencing data of a study of blood T cell repertoires in COVID-19. Study information: COVID-19 samples, acute and convalescent, were from the United States, Italy and Spain. T cells, B-cell-depleted T cells, or PBMCs supplied cDNA or gDNA.

The CDR3 covers 14 residues. The germline V gene has CDR1 SQVTM and CDR2 ANQGSEA. Trimming took off 0 bases at V and 9 bases at J, with 15 bases between the two ends. Per the original data handling: Quantification of nucleated cells was approximated via reference gene primer amplification. Using immunoSEQ multiplex PCR, the repertoire was profiled, and TCRdb retains in-frame clones only, with some absent. The V and J calls and clone size come from that table; D and trimming were worked out from the DNA. The sample records hundreds of thousands of clones, approximately 86% being singletons. This clonotype was sampled from a woman aged 25-40 years who had recovered from COVID-19. Specimen: peripheral blood. The chain links TRBV29-1 to TRBJ2-1, with D possibly being TRBD1 (6 bases). CDR3 in amino acids: CSVEDRNRAGEQFF. DNA of the CDR3: TGCAGCGTTGAAGACAGAAACAGGGCGGGTGAGCAGTTCTTC.